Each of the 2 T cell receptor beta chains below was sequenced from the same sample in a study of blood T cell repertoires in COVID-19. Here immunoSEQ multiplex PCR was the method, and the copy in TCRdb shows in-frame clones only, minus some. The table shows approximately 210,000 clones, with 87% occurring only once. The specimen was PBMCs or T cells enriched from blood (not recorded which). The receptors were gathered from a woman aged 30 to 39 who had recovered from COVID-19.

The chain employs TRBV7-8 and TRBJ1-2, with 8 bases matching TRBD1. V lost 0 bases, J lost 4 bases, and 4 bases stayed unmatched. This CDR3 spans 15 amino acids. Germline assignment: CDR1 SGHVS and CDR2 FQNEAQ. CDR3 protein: CASSLASGTGYGYTF. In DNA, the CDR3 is TGTGCCAGCAGCTTAGCGTCCGGGACAGGCTATGGCTACACCTTC.

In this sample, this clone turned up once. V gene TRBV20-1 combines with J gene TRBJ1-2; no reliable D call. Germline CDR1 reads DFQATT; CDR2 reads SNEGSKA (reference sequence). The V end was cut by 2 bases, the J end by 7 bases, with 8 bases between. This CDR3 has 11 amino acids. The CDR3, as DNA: TGCAGTGCTAGAACGCTAGGTGGCTACACCTTC. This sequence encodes CSARTLGGYTF.